What follows is one T cell receptor beta chain and its context. TCRdb ran MiXCR on the RT-PCR reads and lists one entry per CDR3 protein. The sample lists about 700,000 distinct CDR3 sequences; 12% to 15% were seen once. After removal of 6 bases from V and 3 bases from J, the junction contained 9 bases not matched to a gene. The CDR3 has 14 residues. Germline V lookup: CDR1 DFQATT, CDR2 SNEGSKA (reference sequence). The receptor was derived from a female donor in good health, serving as a healthy control. The V call is TRBV20-1, the J call TRBJ2-5; 8 bases map to TRBD2. The sequencing sample was made of memory CD4+ T cells from blood. CDR3 in amino acids: CSAVRTSGKETQYF. CDR3 sequence (DNA): TGCAGTGCGGTCCGTACTAGCGGTAAAGAGACCCAGTACTTC.